This TCR beta chain was found in a study of blood T cell repertoires in COVID-19. Clones were read by immunoSEQ multiplex PCR, and TCRdb kept only the in-frame ones, dropping some. The sample gives approximately 130,000 clones, approximately 84% of which show up once; more than 10% is in the top ten. Trimming took 4 bases from V and 5 from J; bases not matched to a gene: 11. This CDR3 has 15 residues. The V gene's germline CDR1 is LNHDA and CDR2 SQIVND (reference sequence). Sequencing input: peripheral blood. The TCR sequence derives from a human donor in a cohort sampled during active COVID-19. The rearrangement uses TRBV19 and TRBJ2-7; 7 bases align to TRBD2. CDR3 residues: CASSTRDPGGHEQYF. The CDR3 nucleotides read TGTGCCAGTAGTACCCGGGACCCGGGGGGACACGAGCAGTACTTC.